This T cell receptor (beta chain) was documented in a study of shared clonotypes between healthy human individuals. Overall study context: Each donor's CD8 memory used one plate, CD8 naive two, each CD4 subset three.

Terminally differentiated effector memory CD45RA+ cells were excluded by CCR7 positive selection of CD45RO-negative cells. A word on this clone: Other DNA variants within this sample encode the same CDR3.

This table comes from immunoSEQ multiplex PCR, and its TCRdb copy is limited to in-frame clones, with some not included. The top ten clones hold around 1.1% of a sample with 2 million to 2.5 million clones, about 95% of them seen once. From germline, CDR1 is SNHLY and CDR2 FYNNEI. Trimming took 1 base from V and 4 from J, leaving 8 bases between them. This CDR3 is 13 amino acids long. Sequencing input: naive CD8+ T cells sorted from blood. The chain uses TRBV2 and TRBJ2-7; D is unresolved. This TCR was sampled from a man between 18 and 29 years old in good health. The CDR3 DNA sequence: TGTGCCAGCAGTGAAGGGCGGCTATACGAGCAGTACTTC. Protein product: CASSEGRLYEQYF.